This TCR beta chain is drawn from a study of blood T cell repertoires in COVID-19. This CDR3 contains 15 residues. V dropped 1 base and J dropped 5; count of bases not matched to a gene: 7. The germline gives CDR1 MGHRA, CDR2 YSYEKL. Using immunoSEQ multiplex PCR, the repertoire was profiled, and TCRdb retains in-frame clones only, with some absent. Of about 160,000 clones listed, more than 70% were seen once; the top ten hold around 2.9%. The clonotype originates from a man between 60 and 75 years old with acute or convalescent COVID-19. Sequencing used peripheral blood. The gene calls are TRBV4-1 and TRBJ2-7; TRBD1 matches 8 bases. CDR3 residues: CASSQVGQGSHEQYF. CDR3 bases: TGCGCCAGCAGCCAAGTCGGACAGGGTAGCCACGAGCAGTACTTC.